A single sample is the source of the 7 T cell receptor beta chains below, sequenced in a study of cytomegalovirus exposure and HLA in healthy donors. The primer mix had 60 Vbeta and 13 Jbeta primers. Generated by immunoSEQ multiplex PCR, the TCRdb table keeps only in-frame clones and is missing some. The table lists about 150,000 clones, around 84% of them singletons, with roughly 2.3% in the top ten. The sample was PBMCs. All receptors come from a woman aged 18-35 years in good health and CMV-seronegative.

This clone came up a few times. The chain uses TRBV2 and TRBJ1-1; D is uncertain. The CDR3 contains 14 residues. V was shortened by 4 bases and J by 4 bases, with 13 bases between the two germline ends. Germline CDR1 reads SNHLY; CDR2 reads FYNNEI. The CDR3 DNA is TGTGCCAGCAGTGTCAGGAGGGCGGGCACTGAAGCTTTCTTT. This codes for CASSVRRAGTEAFF.

The chain is built from TRBV7-9 and TRBJ1-2; D may be TRBD1 (5 bases). Germline assignment: CDR1 SEHNR and CDR2 FQNEAQ (reference sequence). The V end lost 1 base, the J end lost 6 bases, and 12 bases lay between the germline ends. The CDR3 runs to 14 residues. CDR3 coding DNA: TGTGCCAGCAGCTTAGGGGAATGGGGGGATGGCTACACCTTC. Translation gives CASSLGEWGDGYTF.

The DNA for the CDR3 is TGTGCCAGCAGTTTACTAGCGGGGACTACAGATACGCAGTATTTT. Amino acid sequence: CASSLLAGTTDTQYF. This chain links TRBV6-4 with TRBJ2-3; 10 nucleotides line up with TRBD2. Germline CDR1 MRHNA, CDR2 SNTAGT. Germline trimming cut 5 bases from V and 3 bases from J; bases unmatched to any gene: 5. The length of the CDR3 is 15 residues.

This clone occurred once. J is TRBJ1-2 and V is TRBV28; 9 bases align to TRBD1. Losses at the gene ends were 7 bases for V and 4 bases for J; bases not matched to a gene: 10. Germline V lookup: CDR1 MDHEN, CDR2 SYDVKM. The CDR3 is 15 residues long. This chain's CDR3 is CASIRPGQGIYGYTF. CDR3 DNA sequence: TGTGCCAGCATCAGACCGGGACAGGGCATCTATGGCTACACCTTC.

The rearrangement links TRBV5-6 to TRBJ2-7; 9 bases fit TRBD1. CDR3 length: 13 residues. The germline V gene encodes CDR1 SGHDT and CDR2 YYEEEE. Trimming at V came to 5 bases and at J to 6 bases, leaving 6 bases not matched to a gene. The CDR3 sequence is CASRLQGAGEQYF. In DNA form, the CDR3 reads TGTGCCAGCAGACTACAGGGGGCAGGCGAGCAGTACTTC.

V is TRBV4-2 and J is TRBJ2-7; D is undetermined. Germline V lookup: CDR1 LGHNA, CDR2 YNFKEQ. This CDR3 spans 14 amino acids. Trimming left V 1 base short and J 2 bases short, with 9 bases between. The CDR3 nucleotides are TGTGCCAGCAGCCAAGTCCAGTCTCCCTACGAGCAGTACTTC. This gives the protein CASSQVQSPYEQYF.

The V call is TRBV5-4, the J call TRBJ2-3; tentatively, D is TRBD1 (6 bases). This CDR3 comprises 15 residues. The V gene's germline CDR1 is SGHNT and CDR2 YYREEE (reference sequence). Trimming took off 4 bases at V and 1 base at J, with 13 bases between the two ends. CDR3 nucleotides: TGTGCCAGCAGCCTACGACAGGAGGGCACAGATACGCAGTATTTT. Protein sequence: CASSLRQEGTDTQYF.